One TCR beta chain is described in this entry. Germline V lookup: CDR1 SGHVS, CDR2 FQNEAQ. CDR3 length: 12 residues. V lost 6 bases, J lost 0 bases, and 5 bases lay in between. PCR involved 60 Vbeta and 13 Jbeta primers. The table came from immunoSEQ multiplex PCR; TCRdb's copy has only in-frame clones and leaves some out. Of fewer than 150,000 clones detected, approximately 80% appear once; the ten largest clones hold roughly 9.2%. These data belong to a study of cytomegalovirus exposure and HLA in healthy donors. On the study more broadly: Within an early data release were about 90 million unique TCRs drawn from HLA-typed donors. Of all 400 or so donors who were genotyped, about 80% belonged to the Caucasian-associated ancestry cluster.

Healthy bone marrow donors made up the donor group. This clonotype was obtained from a female donor in good health and CMV-seropositive. Source material: PBMCs. V usage is TRBV7-8 and J usage is TRBJ1-1; unclear D gene. The CDR3 DNA sequence: TGTGCCAGCAGTCCTGTGAACACTGAAGCTTTCTTT. Protein product: CASSPVNTEAFF.